This TCR beta chain is from a study of OX40 agonist ivuxolimab in advanced cancers. Regarding the research as a whole: Ivuxolimab was a fully human IgG2 agonistic monoclonal antibody targeting the costimulatory receptor OX40 (CD134). Intravenous ivuxolimab was administered to patients every 2 weeks at six dose levels: 0.01, 0.1, 0.3, 1.5, 3 and 10 mg/kg. Of the approximately 50 patients in dose escalation, about 20 had hepatocellular carcinoma, about 15 had melanoma, 9 had renal cell carcinoma and 9 had head and neck cancer. A male proportion of roughly 80% and a mean age of approximately 62 years, ranging from 23 to 79, were recorded for the dose-escalation cohort. Patients were allowed to have had prior anti-PD-1, anti-PD-L1 or anti-CTLA-4 therapy, and approximately 40% of the dose-escalation patients had been treated with checkpoint inhibitors. Three dose-escalation patients achieved partial responses, one with hepatocellular carcinoma and two with cutaneous melanoma. Peripheral TCRbeta sequencing aimed to test whether ivuxolimab altered TCR sequence diversity and caused clonal T-cell expansion. The paper reports the monotherapy dose-escalation portion (N = 52 patients) of the phase I ivuxolimab trial. Results and caveats for the whole study, not just this receptor: Low levels of normalized T-cell clonal expansion were also seen in some patients who did not respond. At doses from 0.1 to 3.0 mg/kg, clonal expansion was seen in both CD4+ and CD8+ blood T cells between baseline and week 6. The antigen specificity of the peripheral T cells that underwent clonal expansion was not determined. After ivuxolimab, CD8+ T cells had more expanded clones than CD4+ T cells on average. In the 0.1-3.0 mg/kg groups, partial responders were among the patients with the lowest normalized peripheral clonal expansion, particularly in CD8+ T cells.

Worth noting for this clone: Which antigen it targets is not known. Base qualities are not provided; no much larger clone lies one nucleotide away.

The trim is 5 bases for V and 13 bases for J, with a gap of 18 bases between the germline ends. From a lookup of the germline V gene (reference sequence), CDR1 and CDR2 are SEHNR and FQNEAQ. The CDR3 has 14 amino acids, counting the end cysteine and phenylalanine. Only the CDR3 DNA is retained, 42 bases long and in frame from the first base. The trial excluded patients who had a history of autoimmune disease or who were on systemic immunosuppression. Peripheral blood for TCR sequencing was collected from all dose cohorts at baseline, on cycle 4 day 1, and on cycle 7 day 1. The samples were drawn from a first-in-human, open-label, multicenter phase I dose-escalation trial of ivuxolimab. Adults with locally advanced or metastatic head and neck squamous cell, hepatocellular, melanoma or renal cell carcinoma were enrolled in the trial. CD4+ and CD8+ T cells were sorted separately from peripheral blood before TCR sequencing.

For sequencing of the TCRbeta CDR3 region, genomic DNA was extracted from the sorted cells. The immunoSEQ Assay was used to sequence the TCRbeta CDR3 regions. The table was pulled from immuneACCESS by TCRdb, which kept in-frame rearrangements only. Such tables lose some clones; where checked, under half of the loss comes from unresolved V genes, and the rest has no known cause. The sample yields 25,000 to 35,000 clones; approximately 84% were counted once. In total, the top ten clones hold approximately 20% of the sample. The V and J genes are TRBV7-9 and TRBJ1-6; the D gene is perhaps TRBD1, from 5 matching bases. This sample comprised CD4+ or CD8+ T cells sorted from blood, obtained in a trial of the OX40 agonist ivuxolimab. The clonotype comes from an adult with an advanced solid tumor such as melanoma, head and neck, liver or kidney cancer. The base sequence is TGTGCCAGCAGCAATGGGGACCCCGGTAGGCCCCTCCACTTT. Translated, this gives CASSNGDPGRPLHF.